This is a list of T cell receptor beta chains from one sample in a study of control samples from healthy donors and cancer patients. Sequenced by immunoSEQ multiplex PCR; TCRdb stores in-frame clones only, minus some. The top ten hold roughly 1.6% of the sample, which has some 150,000 clones, 91% seen once. Sequenced: blood. The receptors were sampled from a young woman in good health. Both conserved end residues are part of each CDR3. Each record gives: clone size, J gene, D gene, V gene, CDR3 length, CDR3 DNA, CDR3 protein. The D gene is left open where the match is weak. Size is omitted from some rows. Given values are once, few, many or a class for expanded clones.

abundance: once; j_gene: TRBJ2-6; d_gene: -; v_gene: TRBV4-3; len: 16; CDR3nt: TGCGCCAGCAGCCAAGAGATCGGCTCTGGGGCCAACGTCCTGACTTTC; CDR3aa: CASSQEIGSGANVLTF
abundance: -; j_gene: TRBJ2-5; d_gene: -; v_gene: TRBV7-2; len: 14; CDR3nt: TGTGCCAGCAGCTTAGTCTCCAACCAAGAGACCCAGTACTTC; CDR3aa: CASSLVSNQETQYF
abundance: -; j_gene: TRBJ1-5; d_gene: TRBD1; v_gene: TRBV25-1; len: 13; CDR3nt: TGTGCCAGCAGTGAGTACAGGGGGCAGCCCCAGCATTTT; CDR3aa: CASSEYRGQPQHF
abundance: -; j_gene: TRBJ1-1; d_gene: -; v_gene: TRBV14; len: 16; CDR3nt: TGTGCCAGCAGCCAAGAGTCCAGGGGCGGGTGGACTGAAGCTTTCTTT; CDR3aa: CASSQESRGGWTEAFF
abundance: -; j_gene: TRBJ2-5; d_gene: TRBD2; v_gene: TRBV11-2; len: 16; CDR3nt: TGTGCCAGCAGCCCGGGACTAGCGGGGGGTTGGGAGACCCAGTACTTC; CDR3aa: CASSPGLAGGWETQYF
abundance: -; j_gene: TRBJ1-3; d_gene: -; v_gene: TRBV10-3; len: 13; CDR3nt: TGTGCCATCAGTGCTGACAGATTCGACACCATATATTTT; CDR3aa: CAISADRFDTIYF
abundance: -; j_gene: TRBJ2-5; d_gene: TRBD2; v_gene: TRBV27; len: 15; CDR3nt: TGTGCCAGCAGTACGACTAGCGGGAGTCAAGAGACCCAGTACTTC; CDR3aa: CASSTTSGSQETQYF
abundance: -; j_gene: TRBJ1-6; d_gene: TRBD1; v_gene: TRBV19; len: 14; CDR3nt: TGTGCCAGTAGAATGGGACAGTATAATTCACCCCTCCACTTT; CDR3aa: CASRMGQYNSPLHF
abundance: -; j_gene: TRBJ2-3; d_gene: -; v_gene: TRBV24-1; len: 15; CDR3nt: TGTGCCACCAGTGATATCCTGGGGGGCACAGATACGCAGTATTTT; CDR3aa: CATSDILGGTDTQYF
abundance: -; j_gene: TRBJ2-2; d_gene: TRBD2; v_gene: TRBV18; len: 16; CDR3nt: TGTGCCAGCTCTTGGGGACTAGCGGCGAACACCGGGGAGCTGTTTTTT; CDR3aa: CASSWGLAANTGELFF
abundance: -; j_gene: TRBJ2-1; d_gene: TRBD1; v_gene: TRBV9; len: 15; CDR3nt: TGTGCCAGCAGCGTAGTAACAGGGGACTACAATGAGCAGTTCTTC; CDR3aa: CASSVVTGDYNEQFF
abundance: -; j_gene: TRBJ1-3; d_gene: -; v_gene: TRBV18; len: 13; CDR3nt: TGTGCCAGCTCGCAGGGGTTTGGAAACACCATATATTTT; CDR3aa: CASSQGFGNTIYF
abundance: -; j_gene: TRBJ1-4; d_gene: -; v_gene: TRBV21-1; len: 13; CDR3nt: TGTGCCAGCATAAGGGGCAGGGATGAAAAACTGTTTTTT; CDR3aa: CASIRGRDEKLFF
abundance: once; j_gene: TRBJ2-1; d_gene: -; v_gene: TRBV18; len: 14; CDR3nt: TGTGCCAGCTCACCACCGGGGGCCGGGGATGAGCAGTTCTTC; CDR3aa: CASSPPGAGDEQFF
abundance: -; j_gene: TRBJ2-3; d_gene: -; v_gene: TRBV19; len: 14; CDR3nt: TGTGCCAGTAGTATACAGGGGAACACAGATACGCAGTATTTT; CDR3aa: CASSIQGNTDTQYF
abundance: -; j_gene: TRBJ2-5; d_gene: TRBD2; v_gene: TRBV18; len: 15; CDR3nt: TGTGCCAGCTCACCGGGACTAGCGGGGCAAGAGACCCAGTACTTC; CDR3aa: CASSPGLAGQETQYF
abundance: -; j_gene: TRBJ1-4; d_gene: TRBD1; v_gene: TRBV27; len: 14; CDR3nt: TGTGCCAGCAGTACAGGGGGCTCTAATGAAAAACTGTTTTTT; CDR3aa: CASSTGGSNEKLFF
abundance: -; j_gene: TRBJ2-7; d_gene: -; v_gene: TRBV21-1; len: 16; CDR3nt: TGTGCCAGCAGCAAAAGGGATAAACAGGGGGCCTACGAGCAGTACTTC; CDR3aa: CASSKRDKQGAYEQYF
abundance: -; j_gene: TRBJ1-1; d_gene: -; v_gene: TRBV6-5; len: 14; CDR3nt: TGTGCCAGCTCACAGGGTATGAGGAACACTGAAGCTTTCTTT; CDR3aa: CASSQGMRNTEAFF
abundance: -; j_gene: TRBJ1-4; d_gene: -; v_gene: TRBV20-1; len: 11; CDR3nt: TGCAGTGCTACAGAAAATGAAAAACTGTTTTTT; CDR3aa: CSATENEKLFF
abundance: -; j_gene: TRBJ2-5; d_gene: -; v_gene: TRBV7-9; len: 13; CDR3nt: TGTGCCAGCAGCTTAGACCTCCGGGAGACCCAGTACTTC; CDR3aa: CASSLDLRETQYF
abundance: -; j_gene: TRBJ2-1; d_gene: TRBD2; v_gene: TRBV7-9; len: 16; CDR3nt: TGTGCCAGCAGCGTTAGCGGGAGGGGCCTCTACAATGAGCAGTTCTTC; CDR3aa: CASSVSGRGLYNEQFF
abundance: -; j_gene: TRBJ1-1; d_gene: -; v_gene: TRBV15; len: 14; CDR3nt: TGTGCCACCAGCGGACAGTTCATGAACACTGAAGCTTTCTTT; CDR3aa: CATSGQFMNTEAFF
abundance: once; j_gene: TRBJ2-2; d_gene: TRBD1; v_gene: TRBV5-4; len: 16; CDR3nt: TGTGCCAGCAGCAACCAGGGGGCGCCGAACACCGGGGAGCTGTTTTTT; CDR3aa: CASSNQGAPNTGELFF
abundance: -; j_gene: TRBJ2-7; d_gene: -; v_gene: TRBV3-1/TRBV3-2; len: 14; CDR3nt: TGTGCCAGCAGCCAATTTACAGGCACCTACGAGCAGTACTTC; CDR3aa: CASSQFTGTYEQYF
abundance: -; j_gene: TRBJ1-4; d_gene: TRBD1; v_gene: TRBV5-6; len: 14; CDR3nt: TGTGCCAGCAGCCTCCAGGGGGCACGGGAAAAACTGTTTTTT; CDR3aa: CASSLQGAREKLFF
abundance: once; j_gene: TRBJ2-2; d_gene: -; v_gene: TRBV19; len: 12; CDR3nt: TGTGCCAGTAGTATGGAGGGCGGGGAGCTGTTTTTT; CDR3aa: CASSMEGGELFF
abundance: -; j_gene: TRBJ1-5; d_gene: -; v_gene: TRBV10-3; len: 14; CDR3nt: TGTGCCATCAGTGAGGTCGGTAGCAATCAGCCCCAGCATTTT; CDR3aa: CAISEVGSNQPQHF
abundance: -; j_gene: TRBJ2-2; d_gene: TRBD1; v_gene: TRBV6-2/TRBV6-3; len: 15; CDR3nt: TGTGCCAGCAGCCGCGACAGGGGGCTCACCGGGGAGCTGTTTTTT; CDR3aa: CASSRDRGLTGELFF
abundance: -; j_gene: TRBJ2-1; d_gene: TRBD2; v_gene: TRBV6-6; len: 16; CDR3nt: TGTGCCAGCAGTTACCCCGGGAGGAGCTCCTACAATGAGCAGTTCTTC; CDR3aa: CASSYPGRSSYNEQFF
abundance: -; j_gene: TRBJ1-2; d_gene: TRBD1; v_gene: TRBV11-2; len: 14; CDR3nt: TGTGCCAGCAGCTTCTCAGACAGGGGGAGAGGCTACACCTTC; CDR3aa: CASSFSDRGRGYTF
abundance: -; j_gene: TRBJ1-6; d_gene: -; v_gene: TRBV7-3; len: 13; CDR3nt: TGTGCCAACAGCTTCCGGGGGGCAGGACCCCTCCACTTT; CDR3aa: CANSFRGAGPLHF
abundance: -; j_gene: TRBJ1-1; d_gene: -; v_gene: TRBV7-8; len: 13; CDR3nt: TGTGCCAGCAGCTTAGGGATGAACACTGAAGCTTTCTTT; CDR3aa: CASSLGMNTEAFF
abundance: -; j_gene: TRBJ2-4; d_gene: -; v_gene: TRBV6-1; len: 15; CDR3nt: TGTGCCAGCAGTGAAGCCGTCACAGGGTCAAACATTCAGTACTTC; CDR3aa: CASSEAVTGSNIQYF
abundance: few; j_gene: TRBJ2-5; d_gene: -; v_gene: TRBV10-3; len: 13; CDR3nt: TGTGCCATCAGTGCCAGGGACGTAGAGACCCAGTACTTC; CDR3aa: CAISARDVETQYF
abundance: -; j_gene: TRBJ2-3; d_gene: -; v_gene: TRBV7-8; len: 14; CDR3nt: TGTGCCAGCAGCTTAGGGGCTAGCACAGATACGCAGTATTTT; CDR3aa: CASSLGASTDTQYF
abundance: -; j_gene: TRBJ1-2; d_gene: TRBD1; v_gene: TRBV4-2; len: 15; CDR3nt: TGTGCCAGCAGCCCCCAACAGGGGGATAACTATGGCTACACCTTC; CDR3aa: CASSPQQGDNYGYTF
abundance: -; j_gene: TRBJ1-2; d_gene: -; v_gene: TRBV10-2; len: 15; CDR3nt: TGCGCCAGCAGTGAGCAGGGAGGGCTCAACTATGGCTACACCTTC; CDR3aa: CASSEQGGLNYGYTF
abundance: -; j_gene: TRBJ2-7; d_gene: TRBD2; v_gene: TRBV5-6; len: 15; CDR3nt: TGTGCCAGCAGCTTTCGGGCTAGCGGGGGCTACGAGCAGTACTTC; CDR3aa: CASSFRASGGYEQYF
abundance: once; j_gene: TRBJ1-2; d_gene: -; v_gene: TRBV24-1; len: 14; CDR3nt: TGTGCCACCAGTGAAAAGACAACCCCCTATGGCTACACCTTC; CDR3aa: CATSEKTTPYGYTF
abundance: -; j_gene: TRBJ2-1; d_gene: TRBD2; v_gene: TRBV29-1; len: 13; CDR3nt: TGCAGCGTTGGTCCTAGCGGCTACAATGAGCAGTTCTTC; CDR3aa: CSVGPSGYNEQFF
abundance: -; j_gene: TRBJ2-7; d_gene: TRBD2; v_gene: TRBV5-4; len: 15; CDR3nt: TGTGCCAGCAGCCCCCTAGCGGGAGGGTCCTACGAGCAGTACTTC; CDR3aa: CASSPLAGGSYEQYF
abundance: -; j_gene: TRBJ2-1; d_gene: -; v_gene: TRBV7-3; len: 13; CDR3nt: TGTGCCAGCAGCTCCCATCCCGGACAGTTGCTGTTCTTC; CDR3aa: CASSSHPGQLLFF
abundance: -; j_gene: TRBJ1-5; d_gene: -; v_gene: TRBV28; len: 15; CDR3nt: TGTGCCAGCAGTCCTCAAGGGGCCGGCAATCAGCCCCAGCATTTT; CDR3aa: CASSPQGAGNQPQHF
abundance: -; j_gene: TRBJ2-1; d_gene: TRBD1; v_gene: TRBV7-6; len: 15; CDR3nt: TGTGCCAGCAGCTTAGGACCGGGACAGGGAGTTGAGCAGTTCTTC; CDR3aa: CASSLGPGQGVEQFF
abundance: -; j_gene: TRBJ1-3; d_gene: -; v_gene: TRBV7-9; len: 14; CDR3nt: TGTGCCAGCAGCTCCGGGGACTCTGGAAACACCATATATTTT; CDR3aa: CASSSGDSGNTIYF
abundance: -; j_gene: TRBJ1-1; d_gene: -; v_gene: TRBV10-3; len: 15; CDR3nt: TGTGCCATCAGTGAGTCGGGGGACGGGAACACTGAAGCTTTCTTT; CDR3aa: CAISESGDGNTEAFF
abundance: once; j_gene: TRBJ2-5; d_gene: TRBD1; v_gene: TRBV5-1; len: 15; CDR3nt: TGCGCCAGCAGCTTGGGGACAGGTTTACAAGAGACCCAGTACTTC; CDR3aa: CASSLGTGLQETQYF
abundance: -; j_gene: TRBJ1-2; d_gene: -; v_gene: TRBV27; len: 14; CDR3nt: TGTGCCAGCAGTCCCCCTTTCCCGAACTATGGCTACACCTTC; CDR3aa: CASSPPFPNYGYTF
abundance: -; j_gene: TRBJ1-2; d_gene: TRBD1; v_gene: TRBV19; len: 14; CDR3nt: TGTGCCAGTACCAGACAGGGATTTAACTATGGCTACACCTTC; CDR3aa: CASTRQGFNYGYTF
abundance: -; j_gene: TRBJ2-1; d_gene: -; v_gene: TRBV12-3/TRBV12-4; len: 12; CDR3nt: TGTGCCAGCAGTGTAGGGGGGAATGAGCAGTTCTTC; CDR3aa: CASSVGGNEQFF
abundance: -; j_gene: TRBJ2-3; d_gene: TRBD1; v_gene: TRBV6-4; len: 16; CDR3nt: TGTGCCAGCAGTGACTCGGCAGGGGGATCGACAGATACGCAGTATTTT; CDR3aa: CASSDSAGGSTDTQYF
abundance: -; j_gene: TRBJ2-1; d_gene: -; v_gene: TRBV6-2/TRBV6-3; len: 16; CDR3nt: TGTGCCAGCAGTTACGGGCGGGCGGGATCGGGCAATGAGCAGTTCTTC; CDR3aa: CASSYGRAGSGNEQFF
abundance: -; j_gene: TRBJ2-5; d_gene: TRBD2; v_gene: TRBV7-3; len: 15; CDR3nt: TGTGCCAGCAGCTTAGCGGGAGGGCGGGTAGAGACCCAGTACTTC; CDR3aa: CASSLAGGRVETQYF
abundance: once; j_gene: TRBJ1-1; d_gene: -; v_gene: TRBV3-1/TRBV3-2; len: 14; CDR3nt: TGTGCCAGCAGCCAAGGTAGGGGTGGGACTGAAGCTTTCTTT; CDR3aa: CASSQGRGGTEAFF